Presented here are 2 T cell receptor beta chains from one specimen sequenced in a study of radiotherapy plus CTLA-4 blockade in lung cancer (dated by TCRdb to 2017 to 2018). The library was produced with the immunoSEQ multiplex PCR assay. This is the immuneACCESS table as TCRdb keeps it, with only in-frame sequences that have V and J called. A part of the clones is gone; compared with another copy, unresolved V genes explain less than half, and the rest is unexplained. The sample table holds around 55,000 clones, of which around four fifths were seen once. The biggest ten clones account for approximately 6.1% of the sample. This specimen was peripheral blood, taken from a patient treated with radiotherapy plus ipilimumab. These TCRs come from a human donor with non-small cell lung cancer whose response to radiotherapy plus ipilimumab could not be evaluated.

Here the CDR3 DNA reads TGTGCCAGCAGCTTAACGGGGGAAACTGAAGCTTTCTTT. Residues: CASSLTGETEAFF. V usage is TRBV7-2 and J usage is TRBJ1-1; weak D call: TRBD1 (5 bases). Germline CDR1 is SGHTA and CDR2 is FQGNSA. V lost 2 bases to trimming and J lost 5 bases, with 9 bases between them. The CDR3 contains 13 residues.

The chain has TRBV14 and TRBJ1-1; unclear D gene. Germline V CDR1 and CDR2: SGHDN, FVKESK. V lost 4 bases and J 3 bases, leaving 15 bases between the germline ends. The CDR3 runs 15 residues. CDR3 in DNA: TGTGCCAGCAGCCCCCTCTCCCGGGTTTACACTGAAGCTTTCTTT. Translation: CASSPLSRVYTEAFF.